Listed below are T cell receptor beta chains from one sample, sequenced in a study of T cell responses to AZD1222 COVID-19 vaccine. Assay: immunoSEQ multiplex PCR; the TCRdb copy retains only in-frame clones and omits some. The table has 150,000 to 200,000 clones, 85% to 90% seen once. Sequenced here: peripheral blood, sampled 28 days after the second dose of the MenACWY control vaccine. The source is an adult who received the MenACWY meningococcal vaccine as a control. The CDR3 runs from the conserved cysteine through the conserved F or W. Where a row states a size, it is once, few, many or the class of an expanded clone; other rows omit it.

NA	TRBJ2-7	TRBV11-2	CASSLGIAPRADEQYF
NA	TRBJ1-3	TRBV5-1	CASSVTGVGNTIYF
NA	TRBJ2-2	TRBV2	CASSGGQGTNTGELFF
NA	TRBJ2-2	TRBV7-9	CASSEGHQPNTGELFF
once	TRBJ2-3	TRBV5-8	CASSSQIGDTQYF
NA	TRBJ1-1	TRBV18	CASSPIQGEAFF
NA	TRBJ1-4	TRBV21-1	CASLPGREKLFF
NA	TRBJ1-2	TRBV7-2	CASSFGTADLYTF
NA	TRBJ2-1	TRBV4-3	CASSTRSSGRGNEQFF
NA	TRBJ1-1	TRBV7-3	CASSEGGNTEAFF
few	TRBJ1-4	TRBV30	CAWSVATNEKLFF
NA	TRBJ1-1	TRBV28	CASSPRQGMNTEAFF
NA	TRBJ1-6	TRBV28	CASSSGQGNRSPLHF
NA	TRBJ2-3	TRBV4-3	CASSQEIRETDTQYF
NA	TRBJ2-2	TRBV7-3	CASRTSGVGTGELFF
NA	TRBJ1-4	TRBV20-1	CSASGGGNEKLFF
NA	TRBJ2-1	TRBV29-1	CSVQDRGGFGRYNEQFF
NA	TRBJ1-4	TRBV6-5	CASSYSSGTGVEKLFF
NA	TRBJ1-3	TRBV28	CASSSQQGAGNTIYF
NA	TRBJ2-5	TRBV5-6	CASSPAQETQYF
NA	TRBJ1-1	TRBV12-3/TRBV12-4	CASGLGLNTEAFF
NA	TRBJ1-2	TRBV24-1	CATSESYRGQEGYTF
NA	TRBJ2-1	TRBV30	CAWATGAYNEQFF
NA	TRBJ1-1	TRBV18	CASSPEFGVLNTEAFF
NA	TRBJ2-7	TRBV15	CATSGPYPSYEQYF
NA	TRBJ2-3	TRBV18	CASSPQRSSTDTQYF
once	TRBJ2-5	TRBV11-2	CASKGDKETQYF
NA	TRBJ1-1	TRBV5-8	CASSSGATQAFF
NA	TRBJ1-6	TRBV25-1	CASRAGETTPLHF
NA	TRBJ1-4	TRBV7-6	CASSSLADRAGEKLFF